Presented here are 27 T cell receptor beta chains from one specimen sequenced in a study of T cells in Graves' hyperthyroidism and ophthalmopathy. There were TCR beta CDR3 regions amplified from RNA transcripts. HTBI primers drove first-round RT-PCR of the TCR CDR3. TCRdb ran MiXCR on the multiplex PCR reads and lists one entry per CDR3 protein. The sample gives under 600,000 distinct CDR3 sequences, roughly 15% of which show up once; around 3.5% is in the top ten. The sample comprised blood. These receptors were collected from a woman between 35 and 50 years old with Graves' ophthalmopathy.

This clonotype was seen repeatedly, ten times or more. This chain links TRBV5-1 with TRBJ2-5; D is possibly TRBD1 (6 bases). The V gene's germline CDR1 is SGHRS and CDR2 YFSETQ. CDR3 size: 14 residues. V lost 2 bases, J lost 3 bases, and 11 bases lay in between. The DNA for the CDR3 is TGCGCCAGCAGCTTTGGGACACCTAAAGAGACCCAGTACTTC. Encoded protein: CASSFGTPKETQYF.

This clonotype has only a few counts. The chain carries TRBV7-9 and TRBJ2-1, with D maybe TRBD1 (5 bases). Germline CDR1 and CDR2: SEHNR and FQNEAQ (reference sequence). The CDR3 sequence is 12 residues long. Trimming removed 5 bases from V and 7 bases from J, with 9 bases in between. The CDR3 loop reads CASSATANEQFF. The CDR3 DNA sequence: TGTGCCAGCAGCGCGACAGCTAATGAGCAGTTCTTC.

This clonotype was seen at least ten times. The J gene is TRBJ1-2, the V gene TRBV3-1; D remains unclear. Looked up from germline, CDR1 is LGHDT and CDR2 is YNNKEL (reference sequence). The V and J ends lost 4 bases and 10 bases respectively, with 16 bases between them. The CDR3 runs 13 residues. The CDR3 coding sequence is TGTGCCAGCAGCCCATCCTATCGTTCGGTCTACACCTTC. It is translated as CASSPSYRSVYTF.

In this sample, this clonotype turned up many times. V usage is TRBV12-5 and J usage is TRBJ2-2, with no clear D. The CDR3 runs 13 residues. The germline V gene encodes CDR1 LGHNT and CDR2 FRNRAP. V was pared by 2 bases and J by 7 bases, with 8 bases between. CDR3 in amino acids: CASGLRVLGELFF. DNA for the CDR3: TGTGCTAGTGGTTTGAGGGTTCTCGGGGAGCTGTTTTTT.

This clonotype appeared many times. The V and J genes are TRBV6-1 and TRBJ1-2; no firm D call. This CDR3 region has 17 residues. V was clipped by 6 bases and J by 4 bases, with 24 bases between them. Germline V lookup: CDR1 MNHNS, CDR2 SASEGT. The CDR3 DNA follows: TGTGCCAGCAGCGCCAACACCGAGGTCTCGAATTCCTATGGCTACACCTTC. Translating gives CASSANTEVSNSYGYTF.

The V call is TRBV18, the J call TRBJ2-1, with a possible D match to TRBD2 (7 bases). This CDR3 contains 15 residues. V lost 0 bases and J lost 9, with 15 bases in between. Per germline, CDR1 KGHSH and CDR2 LQKENI. CDR3 in DNA: TGTGCCAGCTCACCACCGGGGGGGGCAGACCGTGAGCAGTTCTTC. It translates to CASSPPGGADREQFF.

The chain links TRBV6-1 to TRBJ2-7, with D possibly being TRBD2 (6 bases). CDR3 size: 14 residues. Germline CDR1 and CDR2: MNHNS and SASEGT. The V and J ends lost 0 bases and 0 bases respectively, with 6 bases between them. CDR3 amino acids: CASSEAGGSYEQYF. The CDR3 DNA follows: TGTGCCAGCAGTGAAGCGGGAGGCTCCTACGAGCAGTACTTC.

This clonotype has ten or more counts. The V and J genes are TRBV18 and TRBJ2-5; tentative D call: TRBD2 (5 bases). Germline CDR1 KGHSH, CDR2 LQKENI. The CDR3 has 14 residues. Deletions cut 0 bases from V and 3 bases from J, with 8 bases between. DNA for the CDR3: TGTGCCAGCTCACCACCGACGGGGAAAGAGACCCAGTACTTC. Translated, it gives CASSPPTGKETQYF.

The sample holds a few counts of this clonotype. A much larger clone differs from this one at a single base, so this may be a read error. This chain links TRBV5-6 with TRBJ2-1; TRBD2 matches 7 bases. Near its end, the DNA agrees better with TRBJ2-7, so the J call may be wrong. The CDR3 loop spans 16 amino acids. The germline V gene encodes CDR1 SGHDT and CDR2 YYEEEE. CDR3 in amino acids: CASSGRLAHSYNEQYF. In DNA form, the CDR3 reads TGTGCCAGCAGTGGTCGACTAGCTCACTCCTACAATGAGCAGTACTTC.

This clonotype appeared many times. The chain carries TRBV7-2 and TRBJ1-2; no clear D. Per the germline V gene, CDR1 is SGHTA and CDR2 is FQGNSA. This CDR3 contains 15 residues. V was trimmed by 4 bases and J by 4 bases, leaving 16 bases between them. This CDR3 is CASSSLGTTSYGYTF. In DNA form, the CDR3 reads TGTGCCAGCAGCTCCCTGGGAACAACTTCCTATGGCTACACCTTC.

This sequence joins TRBV12-3 or TRBV12-4 and TRBJ2-2, with a weak D call TRBD1 (6 bases). The V gene lost 6 bases and the J gene lost 1 base, with 9 bases spanning the gap. This CDR3 region has 14 residues. CDR3 bases: TGTGCCAGCAGAAAGACAGGGAACACCGGGGAGCTGTTTTTT. The encoded protein is CASRKTGNTGELFF.

The CDR3 sequence is CSAREPGQGGNQPQHF. The CDR3 bases are TGCAGTGCTAGAGAACCGGGACAGGGGGGCAATCAGCCCCAGCATTTT. This rearrangement joins TRBV20-1 to TRBJ1-5, with TRBD1 matching over 11 bases. Germline V gives CDR1 DFQATT, CDR2 SNEGSKA (reference sequence). This CDR3 is built from 16 residues. The V and J ends lost 0 bases and 2 bases, in that order; junction bases with no gene match: 3.

The V gene is TRBV19, the J gene TRBJ2-5, with no clear D. The CDR3 runs 13 residues. Trimming took 8 bases from V and 4 from J, leaving 14 bases between them. Germline values: CDR1 LNHDA, CDR2 SQIVND (reference sequence). This CDR3 reads CASGPGNTETQYF. The CDR3 DNA reads as TGTGCCAGTGGCCCAGGCAATACAGAGACCCAGTACTTC.

This clonotype was counted between two and nine times. The rearrangement uses TRBV2 and TRBJ2-2; perhaps TRBD2 as D (7 bases). The CDR3 has 15 residues. Germline CDR1 reads SNHLY; CDR2 reads FYNNEI. The V and J ends lost 6 bases and 10 bases respectively, with 21 bases between them. The DNA for the CDR3 is TGTGCCAGCAGCCAAGGGGGAGGGGAACTTGAGGAGCTGTTTTTT. The encoded protein is CASSQGGGELEELFF.

Remarks on this clonotype: Possible read error: a much larger clone is one base away. The rearrangement joins TRBV5-1 to TRBJ1-2; no reliable D call. The V end was cut by 0 bases, the J end by 4 bases, with 16 bases between. Germline V gives CDR1 SGHRS, CDR2 YFSETQ. The CDR3 runs to 16 residues. CDR3 sequence (DNA): TGCGCCAGCAGCTTGGCCACGGATCCGAAGCGCTATGGCTACACCTTC. Amino acid sequence: CASSLATDPKRYGYTF.

This clonotype was found a few times. The V gene is TRBV10-3, the J gene TRBJ2-1, with 9 bases identical to TRBD1. V lost 6 bases to trimming and J lost 6 bases; unmatched junction nucleotides: 6. The germline V gene encodes CDR1 ENHRY and CDR2 SYGVKD. The CDR3 extends over 14 amino acids. CDR3 in amino acids: CAIRRTGEPNEQFF. DNA for the CDR3: TGTGCCATCAGGCGGACAGGGGAGCCCAATGAGCAGTTCTTC.

Here the CDR3 reads CASIPRSGGAFETQYF. The CDR3 region has the DNA TGTGCCAGCATCCCGCGGAGCGGGGGGGCTTTTGAGACCCAGTACTTC. This chain links TRBV12-3 or TRBV12-4 with TRBJ2-5; 10 bases match TRBD2. The V segment lost 7 bases and the J segment 5 bases; nucleotides outside the gene matches: 13. The length of the CDR3 is 16 residues.

J is TRBJ2-1 and V is TRBV5-1; D remains ambiguous. Germline-derived CDR1 and CDR2 are SGHRS and YFSETQ. CDR3 size: 15 residues. The V gene lost 5 bases and the J gene lost 6 bases, with 18 bases spanning the gap. This CDR3 reads CASRRGEFGSNEQFF. The CDR3 DNA follows: TGCGCCAGCAGAAGAGGAGAATTCGGGTCCAATGAGCAGTTCTTC.

This clonotype was counted only a few times. This sequence may be a read error, since a much larger clone differs from it by one base. This rearrangement joins TRBV2 to TRBJ2-1; D gene ambiguous. This CDR3 has 16 amino acids. CDR1 is SNHLY, CDR2 FYNNEI, per germline. The DNA for the CDR3 is TGTGCCAGCAGGGAACGTATGCCAAGCTCCTACAATAAGCAGTTCTTC. It encodes CASRERMPSSYNKQFF.

This clonotype was recorded many times. The V gene is TRBV6-2 or TRBV6-3, the J gene TRBJ2-7; TRBD2 matches 11 bases. Trimming cost V 0 bases and J 9 bases; bases outside gene matches: 4. The CDR3 covers 14 residues. Germline CDR1 and CDR2: MNHEY and SVGEGT. CDR3 sequence: CASSYSSGRAVQYF. In DNA form, the CDR3 reads TGTGCCAGCAGTTACTCTAGCGGGAGGGCCGTGCAGTACTTC.

In its sample, this clonotype was seen many times. The rearrangement joins TRBV27 to TRBJ2-7; perhaps TRBD1 as D (5 bases). From germline, CDR1 is MNHEY and CDR2 SMNVEV (reference sequence). Trimming cost V 0 bases and J 2 bases, with 11 bases left between them. CDR3 length: 15 residues. CDR3 bases: TGTGCCAGCAGTTTATCGGCGGCAGGGACCTACGAGCAGTACTTC. Residues: CASSLSAAGTYEQYF.

This clonotype was seen many times. Here the CDR3 DNA reads TGTGCCAGCAGTGCCGGTGCCTTGCAGTACTTC. This sequence encodes CASSAGALQYF. This rearrangement joins TRBV2 to TRBJ2-7; D gene ambiguous. V was shortened by 4 bases and J by 9 bases, with 10 bases between the two germline ends. CDR1 is SNHLY and CDR2 is FYNNEI in the germline V gene. The CDR3 totals 11 residues. Drawing the rest from reference TRBV2 and TRBJ2-7, the complete variable domain is EPEVTQTPSHQVTQMGQEVILRCVPISNHLYFYWYRQILGQKVEFLVSFYNNEISEKSEIFDDQFSVERPDGSNFTLKIRSTKLEDSAMYFCASSAGALQYFGPGTRLTVT.

The V call is TRBV14, the J call TRBJ1-4; D gene ambiguous. Trimming took 1 base from V and 6 from J, leaving 6 bases between them. The V gene's germline CDR1 is SGHDN and CDR2 FVKESK. The CDR3 runs to 13 residues. The CDR3 DNA follows: TGTGCCAGCAGCCAAGGACGGGATGAAAAACTGTTTTTT. It specifies CASSQGRDEKLFF.

The chain recombines TRBV12-3 or TRBV12-4 with TRBJ2-1, with 7 bases aligning to TRBD1. The ends lost 3 bases at V and 8 bases at J; junction bases unmatched: 4. The CDR3 loop spans 13 amino acids. In nucleotides, the CDR3 is TGTGCCAGCAGTTTCAACAGGGGTTATGAGCAGTTCTTC. It is translated as CASSFNRGYEQFF.

The sample holds many counts of this clonotype. This chain links TRBV18 with TRBJ1-4, with D possibly matching TRBD1 (5 bases). Looked up from germline, CDR1 is KGHSH and CDR2 is LQKENI. V was clipped by 3 bases and J by 5 bases, with 13 bases between them. The CDR3 contains 15 residues. In nucleotides, the CDR3 is TGTGCCAGCTCACCGACTACAGGCTCCAATGAAAAACTGTTTTTT. Protein: CASSPTTGSNEKLFF.

In its sample, this clonotype was seen a few times. This chain uses TRBV7-9 with TRBJ2-5; D remains ambiguous. With 2 bases removed from V and 5 bases from J, the gap between germline ends came to 9 bases. The germline CDR1 and CDR2 sequences are SEHNR and FQNEAQ (reference sequence). The CDR3 runs 13 residues. CDR3 coding DNA: TGTGCCAGCAGCTTATTGACACGGGAGACCCAGTACTTC. Its translation: CASSLLTRETQYF.

This clonotype was detected many times. The chain employs TRBV7-9 and TRBJ2-7; maybe TRBD1 (6 bases). The length of the CDR3 is 15 residues. Germline V gives CDR1 SEHNR, CDR2 FQNEAQ (reference sequence). V lost 4 bases to trimming and J lost 0 bases, with 13 bases between them. The CDR3 coding sequence is TGTGCCAGCAGCTCTACCGGGACAAACTCCTACGAGCAGTACTTC. It encodes CASSSTGTNSYEQYF.